A selection of T cell receptor beta chains follows, all from one sample in a study of CD8 T cells in ankylosing spondylitis. TCRdb re-called the 5' RACE reads with MiXCR, one entry per CDR3 protein. The sample has roughly 280,000 distinct CDR3 sequences; about 20% are singletons. The sequenced sample was blood, either unsorted or a sorted T cell fraction (not recorded which). The source is a male donor with ankylosing spondylitis or in good health (not recorded which). Each CDR3 is given with its conserved first and last residue. Fields, in order: clone size, V gene, J gene, D gene, CDR3 DNA, CDR3 protein. D genes are given only for firm matches. Part of the rows lack a size; the others show once, few, many or a class for expanded clones.

abundance: NA
v_gene: TRBV6-2/TRBV6-3
j_gene: TRBJ2-3
d_gene: NA
CDR3nt: TGTGCCAGCAGTTACGACGGACAGAGAAGCACAGATACGCAGTATTTT
CDR3aa: CASSYDGQRSTDTQYF

abundance: many
v_gene: TRBV12-3/TRBV12-4
j_gene: TRBJ2-3
d_gene: TRBD2
CDR3nt: TGTGCCAGCAGAAGACTAGCGAGGAGCACAGATACGCAGTATTTT
CDR3aa: CASRRLARSTDTQYF

abundance: NA
v_gene: TRBV6-6
j_gene: TRBJ2-1
d_gene: TRBD1
CDR3nt: TGTGCCGCCCGACAGGGGGGTAAGAATGAGCAGTTCTTC
CDR3aa: CAARQGGKNEQFF

abundance: NA
v_gene: TRBV7-9
j_gene: TRBJ1-4
d_gene: NA
CDR3nt: TGTGCCAGCAGGTCCCGGGGGCCTAATGAAAAACTGTTTTTT
CDR3aa: CASRSRGPNEKLFF

abundance: few
v_gene: TRBV6-5
j_gene: TRBJ2-6
d_gene: TRBD2
CDR3nt: TGTGCCAGCAGTTACGCGGGAGCTGGGGCCAACGTCCTGACTTTC
CDR3aa: CASSYAGAGANVLTF

abundance: NA
v_gene: TRBV4-1
j_gene: TRBJ2-1
d_gene: NA
CDR3nt: TGCGCCAGCAGCCCCTCACCAGGACGCAGCTACAATGAGCAGTTCTTC
CDR3aa: CASSPSPGRSYNEQFF

abundance: NA
v_gene: TRBV10-3
j_gene: TRBJ2-2
d_gene: NA
CDR3nt: TGTGCCATCAGTCAGGACACCGGGGAGCTGTTTTTT
CDR3aa: CAISQDTGELFF

abundance: few
v_gene: TRBV20-1
j_gene: TRBJ1-4
d_gene: NA
CDR3nt: TGCAGTGCCGCCCAGCGGGGGGTGGAAAAACTGTTTTTT
CDR3aa: CSAAQRGVEKLFF

abundance: NA
v_gene: TRBV5-1
j_gene: TRBJ2-1
d_gene: NA
CDR3nt: TGCGCCAGCAGCTTGGTAGGGGGGTACTACAATGAGCAGTTCTTC
CDR3aa: CASSLVGGYYNEQFF

abundance: few
v_gene: TRBV20-1
j_gene: TRBJ1-1
d_gene: NA
CDR3nt: TGCAGTCCTTTATCAGGACCTAAGGTTCTGAACACTGAAGCTTTCTTT
CDR3aa: CSPLSGPKVLNTEAFF

abundance: NA
v_gene: TRBV12-3/TRBV12-4
j_gene: TRBJ2-5
d_gene: TRBD2
CDR3nt: TGTGCCAGCAGCCCGGGACTAGCGGGAGTTGGGACCCAGTACTTC
CDR3aa: CASSPGLAGVGTQYF

abundance: NA
v_gene: TRBV20-1
j_gene: TRBJ1-5
d_gene: NA
CDR3nt: TGCAGTGCTGCTGCGTCGAGGCAGCAGCCCCAGCATTTT
CDR3aa: CSAAASRQQPQHF

abundance: NA
v_gene: TRBV15
j_gene: TRBJ2-5
d_gene: TRBD2
CDR3nt: TGTGCCACCGCCGGGGGGACTGGAAGGGAGACCCAGTACTTC
CDR3aa: CATAGGTGRETQYF

abundance: NA
v_gene: TRBV5-1
j_gene: TRBJ2-1
d_gene: NA
CDR3nt: TGCGCCAGCAGCTTGGGGCAGCCAGGCTACAATGAGCAGTTCTTC
CDR3aa: CASSLGQPGYNEQFF

abundance: NA
v_gene: TRBV29-1
j_gene: TRBJ2-2
d_gene: TRBD1
CDR3nt: TGCAGCGGCGGGACAGGGGACGGGGAGCTGTTTTTT
CDR3aa: CSGGTGDGELFF

abundance: once
v_gene: TRBV6-1
j_gene: TRBJ2-6
d_gene: NA
CDR3nt: TGTGCCAGCGGCCCCGGGATTGGGGCCAACGTCCTGACTTTC
CDR3aa: CASGPGIGANVLTF

abundance: few
v_gene: TRBV7-3
j_gene: TRBJ2-2
d_gene: TRBD2
CDR3nt: TGTGCCAGCAGCTTCAAAAGTTTTGGCGGGGGGAACACCGGGGAGCTGTTTTTT
CDR3aa: CASSFKSFGGGNTGELFF

abundance: NA
v_gene: TRBV27
j_gene: TRBJ1-4
d_gene: NA
CDR3nt: TGTGCCAGCAGTTTATCGATGGTGGGGGAAAAACTGTTTTTT
CDR3aa: CASSLSMVGEKLFF

abundance: NA
v_gene: TRBV7-3
j_gene: TRBJ1-1
d_gene: NA
CDR3nt: TGTGCCAGCAGCTTAGTTTACTTTAGCGGGGATATCACTGAAGCTTTCTTT
CDR3aa: CASSLVYFSGDITEAFF

abundance: NA
v_gene: TRBV12-3/TRBV12-4
j_gene: TRBJ1-5
d_gene: NA
CDR3nt: TGTGCCGGCAGTTTAGGGATTGGCAATCAGCCCCAGCATTTT
CDR3aa: CAGSLGIGNQPQHF

abundance: few
v_gene: TRBV6-5
j_gene: TRBJ2-3
d_gene: TRBD2
CDR3nt: TGTGCCAGCAGTCCCCTGGGGACTAGCGGCCCCACGAGGGATACGCAGTATTTT
CDR3aa: CASSPLGTSGPTRDTQYF

abundance: NA
v_gene: TRBV5-1
j_gene: TRBJ2-1
d_gene: NA
CDR3nt: TGCGCCAGCAGCTTGGCCGGAGGGGGGAGAGGTAATGAGCAGTTCTTC
CDR3aa: CASSLAGGGRGNEQFF

abundance: few
v_gene: TRBV11-2
j_gene: TRBJ2-1
d_gene: NA
CDR3nt: TGTGCCAGCAGGACTGAGGGGCTAGCGTATGAGCAGTTCTTC
CDR3aa: CASRTEGLAYEQFF

abundance: few
v_gene: TRBV7-7
j_gene: TRBJ2-1
d_gene: NA
CDR3nt: TGTGCTAGCAGCACCAACACGGTCCACCACAATGAGCAGTTCTTC
CDR3aa: CASSTNTVHHNEQFF

abundance: NA
v_gene: TRBV12-3/TRBV12-4
j_gene: TRBJ2-3
d_gene: TRBD2
CDR3nt: TGTGCCAGCAGACCGAGCGGGGCTAGCACAGATACGCAGTATTTT
CDR3aa: CASRPSGASTDTQYF

abundance: few
v_gene: TRBV6-2/TRBV6-3
j_gene: TRBJ2-2
d_gene: TRBD1
CDR3nt: TGTGCCAGCAGTTATCTGGGACAGGGCTCCGGGGAGCTGTTTTTT
CDR3aa: CASSYLGQGSGELFF

abundance: NA
v_gene: TRBV6-5
j_gene: TRBJ1-4
d_gene: NA
CDR3nt: TGTGCCAGCAGCCTCCTCGAGGCAGACGAAAAACTGTTTTTT
CDR3aa: CASSLLEADEKLFF

abundance: NA
v_gene: TRBV29-1
j_gene: TRBJ1-1
d_gene: TRBD1
CDR3nt: TGCAGCGTTTCACGACAGGGCAACACTGAAGCTTTCTTT
CDR3aa: CSVSRQGNTEAFF

abundance: NA
v_gene: TRBV7-8
j_gene: TRBJ2-1
d_gene: TRBD1
CDR3nt: TGTGCCAGCAGCGAAATGGACAGGGTCTCCTACAATGAGCAGTTCTTC
CDR3aa: CASSEMDRVSYNEQFF

abundance: few
v_gene: TRBV20-1
j_gene: TRBJ1-2
d_gene: TRBD1
CDR3nt: TGCAGTGCTATAACGACAGGGACAGGGAATGGCTACACCTTC
CDR3aa: CSAITTGTGNGYTF